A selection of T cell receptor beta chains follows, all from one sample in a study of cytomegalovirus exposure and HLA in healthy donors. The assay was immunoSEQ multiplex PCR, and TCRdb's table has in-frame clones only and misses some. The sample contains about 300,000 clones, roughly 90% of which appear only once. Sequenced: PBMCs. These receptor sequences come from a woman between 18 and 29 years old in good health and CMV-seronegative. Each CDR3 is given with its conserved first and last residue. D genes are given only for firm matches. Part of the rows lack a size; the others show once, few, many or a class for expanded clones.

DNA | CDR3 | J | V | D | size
TGTGCCAGCAGTTTATCTTACTCTGGAAACACCATATATTTT | CASSLSYSGNTIYF | TRBJ1-3 | TRBV27 | NA | NA
TGTGCCAGCAGCGAGTTAATGACAGGGCTCCGCGGCTACACCTTC | CASSELMTGLRGYTF | TRBJ1-2 | TRBV2 | TRBD1 | once
TGTGCCAGCAGTTACGACAGGGACTCCTACGAGCAGTACTTC | CASSYDRDSYEQYF | TRBJ2-7 | TRBV6-5 | TRBD1 | NA
TGTGCCAGCAGTCTTAAAAACCGACTAGCGGGAGCTGGGGATGAGCAGTTCTTC | CASSLKNRLAGAGDEQFF | TRBJ2-1 | TRBV27 | TRBD2 | NA
TGTGCCAGCAGTTTCCCTGGGCTCTCTGGAAACACCATATATTTT | CASSFPGLSGNTIYF | TRBJ1-3 | TRBV28 | NA | NA
TGTGCCAGCAGCCAAGAAACCGGGACAAATTATCAGCCCCAGCATTTT | CASSQETGTNYQPQHF | TRBJ1-5 | TRBV4-2 | NA | NA
TGTGCCAGCAGCTCTATAGCGGGAGGCCGGAATACGGGGTACTACAATGAGCAGTTCTTC | CASSSIAGGRNTGYYNEQFF | TRBJ2-1 | TRBV7-6 | TRBD2 | NA
TGTGCCAGCAAAACCGGGACAGATCGTTATGGCTACACCTTC | CASKTGTDRYGYTF | TRBJ1-2 | TRBV27 | TRBD1 | NA
TGTGCCATCAGGCCCTCAGGGGAAGCTGAAGCTTTCTTT | CAIRPSGEAEAFF | TRBJ1-1 | TRBV10-3 | NA | once
TGTGCCAGCAGCTTGCAAGGGGCGAACACTGAAGCTTTCTTT | CASSLQGANTEAFF | TRBJ1-1 | TRBV5-4 | NA | NA
TGTGCCAGCAGTTTGATCGGTGCCACCGGGCATTTT | CASSLIGATGHF | TRBJ1-5 | TRBV28 | NA | few
TGTGCCAGCAGCCCCGTAGCGGGAGGGCCAAATGAGCAGTTCTTC | CASSPVAGGPNEQFF | TRBJ2-1 | TRBV9 | TRBD2 | NA
TGCGCCAGCAGCTTGGGGCAGATCATTAACTATGGCTACACCTTC | CASSLGQIINYGYTF | TRBJ1-2 | TRBV5-1 | NA | NA
TGTGCCAGCAGCGTGACTAGCGGACTTTTCTCCTACAATGAGCAGTTCTTC | CASSVTSGLFSYNEQFF | TRBJ2-1 | TRBV9 | TRBD2 | NA
TGTGCCAGCAGTTTCCCGACAGGGGCGGGCGAGCAGTACTTC | CASSFPTGAGEQYF | TRBJ2-7 | TRBV28 | TRBD1 | NA